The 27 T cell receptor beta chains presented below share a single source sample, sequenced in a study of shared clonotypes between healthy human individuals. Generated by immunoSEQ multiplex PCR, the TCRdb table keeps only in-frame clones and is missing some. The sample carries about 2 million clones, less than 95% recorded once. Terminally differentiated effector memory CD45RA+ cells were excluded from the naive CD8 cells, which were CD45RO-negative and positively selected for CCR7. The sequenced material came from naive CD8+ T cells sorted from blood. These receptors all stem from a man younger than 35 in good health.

CDR3 protein: CASRRSHRAKTDTQYF. As DNA, the CDR3 is TGTGCAAGTCGCAGGTCCCACAGGGCCAAAACAGATACGCAGTATTTT. This chain joins TRBV12-2 and TRBJ2-3; the DNA was not used to check the table's D call, TRBD1. TRBV12-2 corresponds to a pseudogene. The CDR3 sequence is 16 residues long.

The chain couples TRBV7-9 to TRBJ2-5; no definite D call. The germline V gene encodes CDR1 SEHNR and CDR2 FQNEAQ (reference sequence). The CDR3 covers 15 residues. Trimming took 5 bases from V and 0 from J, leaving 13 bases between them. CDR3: CASSEAPGNQETQYF. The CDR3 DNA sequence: TGTGCCAGCAGCGAGGCCCCTGGGAACCAAGAGACCCAGTACTTC.

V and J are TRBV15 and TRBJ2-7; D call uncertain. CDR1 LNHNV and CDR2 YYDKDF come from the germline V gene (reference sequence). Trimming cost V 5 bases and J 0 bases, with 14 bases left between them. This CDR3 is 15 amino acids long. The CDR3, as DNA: TGTGCCACCAGCGCCCCAGGTGAGAGCTCCTACGAGCAGTACTTC. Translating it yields CATSAPGESSYEQYF.

CDR3 loop: CASSGLAGGLYNEQFF. CDR3 DNA sequence: TGTGCCAGCAGCGGCTTAGCGGGGGGGCTCTACAATGAGCAGTTCTTC. V gene TRBV9 combines with J gene TRBJ2-1; TRBD2 agrees at 11 bases. The CDR3 is made up of 16 amino acids. J gave up 3 bases and V 3 bases, and 5 bases lay outside the gene matches. The germline V gene has CDR1 SGDLS and CDR2 YYNGEE.

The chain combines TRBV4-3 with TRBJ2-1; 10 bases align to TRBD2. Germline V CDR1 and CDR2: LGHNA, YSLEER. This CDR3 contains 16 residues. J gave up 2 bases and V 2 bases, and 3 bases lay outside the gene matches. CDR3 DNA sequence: TGCGCCAGCAGCCAATTAGCGGGAGGAGCCTACAATGAGCAGTTCTTC. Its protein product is CASSQLAGGAYNEQFF.

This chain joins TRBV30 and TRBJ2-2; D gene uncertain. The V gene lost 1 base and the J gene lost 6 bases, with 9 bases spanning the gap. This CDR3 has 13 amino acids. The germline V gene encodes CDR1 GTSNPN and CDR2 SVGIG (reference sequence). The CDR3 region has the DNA TGTGCCTGGAGTGGGGTATCGTCCGGGGAGCTGTTTTTT. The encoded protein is CAWSGVSSGELFF.

This CDR3 reads CASMGRLQFF. The CDR3 DNA follows: TGTGCCAGCATGGGTCGGCTGCAGTTCTTC. The V and J genes are TRBV7-9 and TRBJ2-1; D ambiguous. Germline assignment: CDR1 SEHNR and CDR2 FQNEAQ (reference sequence). The ends were cut back, 7 bases at V and 12 bases at J, with 10 bases in the middle. The CDR3 is made up of 10 amino acids.

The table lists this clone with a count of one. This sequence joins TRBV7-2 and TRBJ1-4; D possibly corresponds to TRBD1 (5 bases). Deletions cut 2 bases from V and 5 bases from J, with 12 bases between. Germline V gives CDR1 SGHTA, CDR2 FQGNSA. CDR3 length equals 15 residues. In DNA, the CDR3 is TGTGCCAGCAGCTTATGGACGGAGGGGAATGAAAAACTGTTTTTT. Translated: CASSLWTEGNEKLFF.

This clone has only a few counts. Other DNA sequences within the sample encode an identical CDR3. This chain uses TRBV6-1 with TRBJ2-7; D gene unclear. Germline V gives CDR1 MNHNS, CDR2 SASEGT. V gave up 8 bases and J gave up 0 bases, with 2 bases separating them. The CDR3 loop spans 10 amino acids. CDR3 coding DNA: TGTGCCAGCGGCTCCTACGAGCAGTACTTC. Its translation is CASGSYEQYF.

CDR3 residues: CASSLGISNEQFF. CDR3 nucleotide sequence: TGTGCCAGCAGCTTAGGTATATCAAATGAGCAGTTCTTC. The rearrangement uses TRBV11-2 and TRBJ2-1; D unclear. Germline CDR1 and CDR2: SGHAT and FQNNGV. V was shortened by 1 base and J by 7 bases, with 8 bases between the two germline ends. This CDR3 region has 13 residues.

For the CDR3, the DNA is TGCAGCGTTGAAGATCGCAAGACTAGCGCCTACAATGAGCAGTTCTTC. This codes for CSVEDRKTSAYNEQFF. This sequence joins TRBV29-1 and TRBJ2-1, with 8 bases fitting TRBD2. This CDR3 is 16 amino acids long. CDR1 and CDR2 from the germline V gene are SQVTM and ANQGSEA. With 0 bases clipped from V and 2 bases from J, the junction kept 6 bases outside the gene matches.

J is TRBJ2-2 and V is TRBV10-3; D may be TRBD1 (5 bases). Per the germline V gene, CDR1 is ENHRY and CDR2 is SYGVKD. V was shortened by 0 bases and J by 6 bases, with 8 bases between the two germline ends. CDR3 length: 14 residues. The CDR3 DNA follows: TGTGCCATCAGTGAGTCGCAGGGCCCCGGGGAGCTGTTTTTT. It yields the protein CAISESQGPGELFF.

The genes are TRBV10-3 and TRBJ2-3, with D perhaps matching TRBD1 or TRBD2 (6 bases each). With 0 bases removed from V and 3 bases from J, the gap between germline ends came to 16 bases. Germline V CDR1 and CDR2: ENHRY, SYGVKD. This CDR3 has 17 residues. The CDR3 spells CAISESRTGTLTDTQYF. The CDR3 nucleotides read TGTGCCATCAGTGAGTCGAGAACAGGGACTTTGACAGATACGCAGTATTTT.

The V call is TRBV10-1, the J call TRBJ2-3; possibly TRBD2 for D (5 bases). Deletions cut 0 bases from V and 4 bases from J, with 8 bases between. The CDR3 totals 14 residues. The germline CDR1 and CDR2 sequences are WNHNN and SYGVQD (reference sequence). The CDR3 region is CASSESTNPDTQYF. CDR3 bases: TGCGCCAGCAGTGAGTCGACTAACCCAGATACGCAGTATTTT.

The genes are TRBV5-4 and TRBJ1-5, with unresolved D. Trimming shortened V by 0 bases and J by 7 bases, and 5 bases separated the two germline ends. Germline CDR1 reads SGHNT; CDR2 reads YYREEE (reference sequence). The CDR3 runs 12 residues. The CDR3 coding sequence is TGTGCCAGCAGCTTGGTTGGGCAGCCCCAGCATTTT. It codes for CASSLVGQPQHF. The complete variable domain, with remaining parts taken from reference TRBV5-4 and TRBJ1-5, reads ETGVTQSPTHLIKTRGQQVTLRCSSQSGHNTVSWYQQALGQGPQFIFQYYREEENGRGNFPPRFSGLQFPNYSSELNVNALELDDSALYLCASSLVGQPQHFGDGTRLSIL.

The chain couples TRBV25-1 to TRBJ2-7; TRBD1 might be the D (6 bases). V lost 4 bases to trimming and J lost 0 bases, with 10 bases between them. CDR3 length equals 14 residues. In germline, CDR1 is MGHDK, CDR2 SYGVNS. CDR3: CASSAGASSYEQYF. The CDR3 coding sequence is TGTGCCAGCAGTGCAGGGGCGAGCTCCTACGAGCAGTACTTC.

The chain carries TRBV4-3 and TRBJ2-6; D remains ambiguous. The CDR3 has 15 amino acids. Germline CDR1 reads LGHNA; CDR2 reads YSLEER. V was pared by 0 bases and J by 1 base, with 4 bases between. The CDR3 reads CASSQDWSGANVLTF. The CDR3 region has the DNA TGCGCCAGCAGCCAAGATTGGTCTGGGGCCAACGTCCTGACTTTC.

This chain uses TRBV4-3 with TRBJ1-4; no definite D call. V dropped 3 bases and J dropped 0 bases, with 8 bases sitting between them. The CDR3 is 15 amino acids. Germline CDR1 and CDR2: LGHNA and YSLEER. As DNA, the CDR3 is TGCGCCAGCAGCCAGTTATACGCAACTAATGAAAAACTGTTTTTT. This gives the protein CASSQLYATNEKLFF.

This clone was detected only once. DNA for the CDR3: TGTGCCAGCAGCTTGATTGGCGGGGAAAAACTGTTTTTT. Its translation: CASSLIGGEKLFF. The chain carries TRBV5-6 and TRBJ1-4; D is ambiguous. The CDR3 extends over 13 amino acids. Germline values: CDR1 SGHDT, CDR2 YYEEEE. V was cut by 1 base and J by 8 bases, with 9 bases left in between.

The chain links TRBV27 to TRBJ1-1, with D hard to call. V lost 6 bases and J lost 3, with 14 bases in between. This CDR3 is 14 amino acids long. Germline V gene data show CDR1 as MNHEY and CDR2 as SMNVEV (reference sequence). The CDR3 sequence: CASRSIDKDTEAFF. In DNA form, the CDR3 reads TGTGCCAGCAGGAGTATAGATAAAGACACTGAAGCTTTCTTT.

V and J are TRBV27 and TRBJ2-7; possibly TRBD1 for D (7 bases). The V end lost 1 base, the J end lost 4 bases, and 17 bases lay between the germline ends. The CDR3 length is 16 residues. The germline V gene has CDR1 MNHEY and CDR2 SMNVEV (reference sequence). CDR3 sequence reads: CASSLYDPGDSYEQYF. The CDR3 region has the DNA TGTGCCAGCAGTTTATACGATCCGGGGGACAGTTACGAGCAGTACTTC.

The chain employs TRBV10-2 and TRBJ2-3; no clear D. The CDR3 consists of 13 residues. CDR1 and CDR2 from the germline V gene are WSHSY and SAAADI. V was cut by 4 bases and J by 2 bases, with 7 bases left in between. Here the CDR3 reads CASSVLPTDTQYF. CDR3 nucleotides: TGCGCCAGCAGTGTTCTTCCCACAGATACGCAGTATTTT.

In nucleotides, the CDR3 is TGTGCCAGCAGCGGGAGCGACAGGGGACTTGAGCAGTACTTC. Translation gives CASSGSDRGLEQYF. The J gene is TRBJ2-7, the V gene TRBV7-9; 8 nucleotides align to TRBD1. V trimming: 5 bases; J trimming: 7 bases; junction bases outside the gene matches: 10. CDR1 and CDR2 (germline): SEHNR, FQNEAQ (reference sequence). This CDR3 is 14 amino acids long.

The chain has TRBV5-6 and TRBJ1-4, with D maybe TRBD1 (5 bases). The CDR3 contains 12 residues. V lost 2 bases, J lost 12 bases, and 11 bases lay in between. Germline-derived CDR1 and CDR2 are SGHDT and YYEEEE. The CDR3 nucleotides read TGTGCCAGCAGCTTTGGAGGGGATCAACTGTTTTTT. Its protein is CASSFGGDQLFF.

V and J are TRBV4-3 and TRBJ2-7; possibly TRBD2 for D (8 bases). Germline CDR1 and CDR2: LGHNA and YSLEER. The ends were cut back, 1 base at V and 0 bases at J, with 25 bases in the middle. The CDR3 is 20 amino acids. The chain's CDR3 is CASSQAPTGVLAGISYEQYF. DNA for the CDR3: TGCGCCAGCAGCCAAGCCCCCACAGGGGTCTTAGCGGGGATCTCCTACGAGCAGTACTTC.

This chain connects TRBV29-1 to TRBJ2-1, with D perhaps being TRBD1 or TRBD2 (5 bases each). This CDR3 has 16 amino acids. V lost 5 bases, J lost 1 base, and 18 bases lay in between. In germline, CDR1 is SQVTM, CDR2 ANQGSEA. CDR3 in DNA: TGCAGCGTTTATTCCGGGGACGGTCGTTCCTACAATGAGCAGTTCTTC. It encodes CSVYSGDGRSYNEQFF.

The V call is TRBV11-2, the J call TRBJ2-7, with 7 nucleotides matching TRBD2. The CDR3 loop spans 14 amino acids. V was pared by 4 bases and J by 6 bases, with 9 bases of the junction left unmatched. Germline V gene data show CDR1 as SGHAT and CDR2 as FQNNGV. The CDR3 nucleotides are TGTGCCAGCAGCTCTGGGGGGGGTTTTTTCGAGCAGTACTTC. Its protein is CASSSGGGFFEQYF.